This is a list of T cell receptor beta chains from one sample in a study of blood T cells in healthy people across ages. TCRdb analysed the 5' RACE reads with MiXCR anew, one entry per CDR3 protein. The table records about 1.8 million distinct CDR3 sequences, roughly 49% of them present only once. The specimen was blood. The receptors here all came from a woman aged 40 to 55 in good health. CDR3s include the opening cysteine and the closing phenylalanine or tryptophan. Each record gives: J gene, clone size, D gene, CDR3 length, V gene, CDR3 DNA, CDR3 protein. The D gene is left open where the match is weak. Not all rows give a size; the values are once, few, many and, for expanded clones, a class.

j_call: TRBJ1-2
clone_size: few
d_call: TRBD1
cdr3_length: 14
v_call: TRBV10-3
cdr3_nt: TGTGCCATCAGTCAAACAGGGGATTCCGATGGCTACACCTTC
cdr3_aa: CAISQTGDSDGYTF

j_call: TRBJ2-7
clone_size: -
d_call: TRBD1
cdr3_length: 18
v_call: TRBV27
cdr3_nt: TGCACCAGCAGTTCTTCTCGGACAGGGTGGTATAGTTCCTACGAGCAGTACTTC
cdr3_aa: CTSSSSRTGWYSSYEQYF

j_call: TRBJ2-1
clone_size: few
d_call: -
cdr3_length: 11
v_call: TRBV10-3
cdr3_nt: TGTGCCATCAGTGTTGGAGATGAGCAGTTCTTC
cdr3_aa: CAISVGDEQFF

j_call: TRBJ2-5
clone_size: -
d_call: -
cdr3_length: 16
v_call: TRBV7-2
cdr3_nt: TGTGCCAGCAGCTCATGGGCCCGGGGGCGGCAAGAGACCCAGTACTTC
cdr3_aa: CASSSWARGRQETQYF

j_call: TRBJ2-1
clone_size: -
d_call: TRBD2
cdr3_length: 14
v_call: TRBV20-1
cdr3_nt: TGCAGTGCTAGAGATCCGGGGGGTAACAATGAGCAGTTCTTC
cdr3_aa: CSARDPGGNNEQFF

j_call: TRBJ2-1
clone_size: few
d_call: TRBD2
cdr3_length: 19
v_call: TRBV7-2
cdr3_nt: TGTGCCACCAAGCAAAATAGAGGGACTAGTAGTGATTCGGGTGCTGAGCAGTTCTTC
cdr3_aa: CATKQNRGTSSDSGAEQFF

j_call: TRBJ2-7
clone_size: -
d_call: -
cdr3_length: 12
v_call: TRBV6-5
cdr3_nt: TGTGCCACTAAACAAGGGGCCTACGAGCAGTACTTC
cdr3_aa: CATKQGAYEQYF

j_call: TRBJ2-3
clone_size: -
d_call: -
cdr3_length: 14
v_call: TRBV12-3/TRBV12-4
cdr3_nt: TGTGCCAGCAGACAAGCGGGCAGCACAGATACGCAGTATTTT
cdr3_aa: CASRQAGSTDTQYF

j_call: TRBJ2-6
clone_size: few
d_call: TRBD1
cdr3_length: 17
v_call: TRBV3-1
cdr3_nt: TGTGCCAGCAGCCAGACGACAGGGCTCTCTGGGGCCAACGTCCTGACTTTC
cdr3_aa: CASSQTTGLSGANVLTF

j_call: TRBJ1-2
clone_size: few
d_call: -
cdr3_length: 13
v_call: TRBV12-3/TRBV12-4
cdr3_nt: TGTGCCAGCAGCTCCTATAGGGACTCTGGCTACACCTTC
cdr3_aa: CASSSYRDSGYTF

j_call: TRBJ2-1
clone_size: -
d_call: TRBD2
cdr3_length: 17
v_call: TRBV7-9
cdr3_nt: TGTGCCAGCAGCCGATCCCCCGGGACTAGCGGGGGAACTGAGCAGTTCTTC
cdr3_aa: CASSRSPGTSGGTEQFF

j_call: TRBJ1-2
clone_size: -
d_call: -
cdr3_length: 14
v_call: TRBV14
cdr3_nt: TGTGCCAGCAGCCAAGGTGGGACGGTCTATGGCTACACCTTC
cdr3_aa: CASSQGGTVYGYTF

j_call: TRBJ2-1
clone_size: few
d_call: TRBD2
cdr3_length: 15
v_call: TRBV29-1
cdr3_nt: TGCAGCGTTGGACAGCGACTAGCGGGGGGGCATGAGCAGTTCTTC
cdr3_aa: CSVGQRLAGGHEQFF

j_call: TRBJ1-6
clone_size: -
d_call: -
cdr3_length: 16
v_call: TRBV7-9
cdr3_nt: TGTGCCAGCAGCTTAGGAAGGGCCTTGCTTAATTCACCCCTCCACTTT
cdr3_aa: CASSLGRALLNSPLHF

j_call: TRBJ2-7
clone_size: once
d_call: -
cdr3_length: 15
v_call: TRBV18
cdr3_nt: TGTGCCAGCTCACTGGACACACTAAGAGTCTACGAGCAGTACTTC
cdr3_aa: CASSLDTLRVYEQYF

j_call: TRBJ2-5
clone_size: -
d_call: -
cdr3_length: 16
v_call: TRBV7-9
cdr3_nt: TGTGCCAGCAGCTCGCCCCCCCGGGACTCGGAAGAGACCCAGTACTTC
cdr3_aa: CASSSPPRDSEETQYF

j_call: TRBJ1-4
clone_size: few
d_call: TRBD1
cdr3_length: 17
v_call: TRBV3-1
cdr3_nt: TGTGCCAGCAGCCAAGATCACAGGGGGCCGTTAGGTGAAAAACTGTTTTTT
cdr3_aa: CASSQDHRGPLGEKLFF

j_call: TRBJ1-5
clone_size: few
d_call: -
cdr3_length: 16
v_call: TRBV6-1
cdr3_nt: TGTGCCAGCCGGCGGAGTGACGGGGGAGAAGGTCAGCCCCAGCATTTT
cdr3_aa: CASRRSDGGEGQPQHF

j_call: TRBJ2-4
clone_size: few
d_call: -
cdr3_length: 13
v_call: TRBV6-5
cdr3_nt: TGTGCCAGCAGATCAGCAGGCAAAAACATTCAGTACTTC
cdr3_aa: CASRSAGKNIQYF

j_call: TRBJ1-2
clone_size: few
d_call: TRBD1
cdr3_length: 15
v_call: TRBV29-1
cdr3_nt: TGCAGCGTTGAAGATCGCGGGACAGGGAACTATGGCTACACCTTC
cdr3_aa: CSVEDRGTGNYGYTF

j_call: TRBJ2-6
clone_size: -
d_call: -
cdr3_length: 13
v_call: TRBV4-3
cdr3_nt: TGCGCCAGCAGCCCGGATTTGGCCAACGTCCTGACTTTC
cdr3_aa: CASSPDLANVLTF

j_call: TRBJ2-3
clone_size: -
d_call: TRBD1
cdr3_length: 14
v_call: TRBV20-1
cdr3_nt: TGCAGTGCTACAGACAGGGGCAGCACAGATACGCAGTATTTT
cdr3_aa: CSATDRGSTDTQYF

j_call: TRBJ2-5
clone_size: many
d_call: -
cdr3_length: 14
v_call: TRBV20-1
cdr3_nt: TGCAGTGCTAGAGATCTTCGACTTCAGGGGACCCAGTACTTC
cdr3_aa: CSARDLRLQGTQYF

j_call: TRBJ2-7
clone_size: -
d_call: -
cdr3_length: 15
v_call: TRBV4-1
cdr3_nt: TGCGCCAGCAGCCATTCGGGGGGCTCCACCTACGAGCAGTACTTC
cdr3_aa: CASSHSGGSTYEQYF

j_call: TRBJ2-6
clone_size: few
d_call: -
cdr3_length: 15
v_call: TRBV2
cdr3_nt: TGTGCCAGCAGATACCCACCCTCTGGGGCCAACGTCCTGACTTTC
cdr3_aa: CASRYPPSGANVLTF

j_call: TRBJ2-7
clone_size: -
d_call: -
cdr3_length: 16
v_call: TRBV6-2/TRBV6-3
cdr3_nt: TGCGCCAGCAGTCCCCGGGGTCCGAGCTCCTACAATGAGCAGTACTTC
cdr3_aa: CASSPRGPSSYNEQYF

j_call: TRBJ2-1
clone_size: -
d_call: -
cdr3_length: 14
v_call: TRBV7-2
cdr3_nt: TGTGCCAGCAGCTTAGCTTTCAGGCCGGTGACCCAGTTCTTC
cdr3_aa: CASSLAFRPVTQFF

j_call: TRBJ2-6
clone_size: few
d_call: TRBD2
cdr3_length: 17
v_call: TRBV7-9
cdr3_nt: TGTGCCAGCAGCTCCCAGCGGGGATACTCTGGGGCCAACGTCCTGACTTTC
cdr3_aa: CASSSQRGYSGANVLTF

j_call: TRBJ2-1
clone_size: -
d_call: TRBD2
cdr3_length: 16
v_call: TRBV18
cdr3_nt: TGTGCCAGCTCACCAGCCCGACTAGCGGGGGACCATGAGCAGTTCTTC
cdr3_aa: CASSPARLAGDHEQFF

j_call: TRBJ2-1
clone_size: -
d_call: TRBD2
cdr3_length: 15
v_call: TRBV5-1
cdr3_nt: TGCGCCAGCAGTAACCCATTAGCGGGGGTCAATGAGCAGTTCTTC
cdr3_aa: CASSNPLAGVNEQFF

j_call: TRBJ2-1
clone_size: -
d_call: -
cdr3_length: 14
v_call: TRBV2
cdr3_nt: TGTGCCAGCAGCGAAGAACAGGGATACCATGAGCAGTTCTTC
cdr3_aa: CASSEEQGYHEQFF

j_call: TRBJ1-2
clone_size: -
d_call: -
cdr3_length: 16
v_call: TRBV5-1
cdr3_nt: TGCGCCAGCAGCTTGGAGGTGGGGAGGGTGGATCATGGCTACACCTTC
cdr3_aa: CASSLEVGRVDHGYTF

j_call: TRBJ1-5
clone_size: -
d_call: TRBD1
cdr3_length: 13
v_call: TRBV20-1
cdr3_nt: TGCAGTGCTAGGACAGGGGAAGTGCAGCCCCAGCATTTT
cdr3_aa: CSARTGEVQPQHF

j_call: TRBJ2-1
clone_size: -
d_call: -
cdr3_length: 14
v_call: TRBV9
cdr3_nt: TGTGCCAGCAGCGGGGGACATCGGCAAGAGACCCAGTTCTTC
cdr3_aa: CASSGGHRQETQFF

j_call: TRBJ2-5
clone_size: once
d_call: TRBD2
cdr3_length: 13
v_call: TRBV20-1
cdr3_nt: TGCAGTGCTAGACCTAGCGGGGTGAAGACCCAGTACTTC
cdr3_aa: CSARPSGVKTQYF

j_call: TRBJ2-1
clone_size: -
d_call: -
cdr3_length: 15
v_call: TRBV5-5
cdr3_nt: TGTGCGAGCAGCCGGGACGTTTTGGTGCGCGGTGAGCAGTTCTTC
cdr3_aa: CASSRDVLVRGEQFF

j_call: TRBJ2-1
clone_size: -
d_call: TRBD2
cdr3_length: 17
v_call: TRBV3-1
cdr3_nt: TGTGCCAGCAGCCAAGATTCCAGCGGGGGTCGTCGGAATGAGCAGTTCTTC
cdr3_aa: CASSQDSSGGRRNEQFF

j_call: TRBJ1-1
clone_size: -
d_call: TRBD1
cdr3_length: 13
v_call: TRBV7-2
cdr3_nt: TGTGCCAGCAGCATGGACAGGGTAGCTGAAGCTTTCTTT
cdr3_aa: CASSMDRVAEAFF

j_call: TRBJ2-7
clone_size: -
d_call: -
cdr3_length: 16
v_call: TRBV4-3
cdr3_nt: TGCGCCAGCAGCCAAGATTTAGGGGTAACGTATGCTGAGCAGTACTTC
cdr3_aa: CASSQDLGVTYAEQYF

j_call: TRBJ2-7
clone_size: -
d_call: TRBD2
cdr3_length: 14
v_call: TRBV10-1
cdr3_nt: TGCGCCAGCAGTGAGTCGGCGGGGGGAGGCGAGCAGTACTTC
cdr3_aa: CASSESAGGGEQYF

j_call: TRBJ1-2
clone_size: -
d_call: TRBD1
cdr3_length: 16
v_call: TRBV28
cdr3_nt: TGTGCCAGCAGTTCCAGCGGACAGGGGATATACTATGGCTACACCTTC
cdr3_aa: CASSSSGQGIYYGYTF

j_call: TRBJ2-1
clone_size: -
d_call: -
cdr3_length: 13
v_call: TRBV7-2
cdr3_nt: TGTGCCAGCACCCGAGCGGCCTGGGATGAGCAGTTCTTC
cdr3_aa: CASTRAAWDEQFF

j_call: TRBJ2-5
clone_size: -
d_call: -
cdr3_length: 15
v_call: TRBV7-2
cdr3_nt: TGTGCCAGCAGCCCGAGGCACGGCCCGCAAGAGACCCAGTACTTC
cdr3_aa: CASSPRHGPQETQYF

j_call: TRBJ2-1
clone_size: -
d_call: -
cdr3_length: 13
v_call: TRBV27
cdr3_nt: TGTGCCAGCAGTCTCCGACCGGTTAATGAGCAGTTCTTC
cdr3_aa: CASSLRPVNEQFF

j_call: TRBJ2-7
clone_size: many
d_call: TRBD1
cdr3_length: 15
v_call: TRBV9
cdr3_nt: TGTGCCAGCAGCGCCCGGGACAGGGGATCCTACGAGCAGTACTTC
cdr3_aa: CASSARDRGSYEQYF

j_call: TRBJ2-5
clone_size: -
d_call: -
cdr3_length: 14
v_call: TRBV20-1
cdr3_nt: TGCGAAGATCCTTCCCCGGGAGAGCAAGAGACCCAGTACTTC
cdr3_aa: CEDPSPGEQETQYF

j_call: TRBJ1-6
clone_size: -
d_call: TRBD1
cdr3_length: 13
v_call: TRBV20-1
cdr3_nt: TGCAGCGCACAGGGGGTTGGTAATTCACCCCTCCACTTT
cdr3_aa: CSAQGVGNSPLHF

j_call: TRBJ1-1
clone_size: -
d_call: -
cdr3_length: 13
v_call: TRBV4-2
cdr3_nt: TGTGCCAGCACCTCAGGGGCACCCACCGAAGCTTTCTTT
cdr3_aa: CASTSGAPTEAFF

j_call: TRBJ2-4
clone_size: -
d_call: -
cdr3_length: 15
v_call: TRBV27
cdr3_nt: TGTGCCAGCAGTTTCGTACAGGGAGCCAAAAACATTCAGTACTTC
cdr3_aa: CASSFVQGAKNIQYF